This T cell receptor (beta chain) was documented in a study of graft-versus-host responses after intestinal transplantation. The data were produced by immunoSEQ multiplex PCR, yet TCRdb's version contains in-frame clones alone and is incomplete. The table includes approximately 130,000 clones, roughly 92% detected once. This CDR3 region has 14 residues. Trimming stripped 5 bases from V and 2 bases from J, with 12 bases between. Germline V gene data show CDR1 as SEHNR and CDR2 as FQNEAQ (reference sequence). This clone was seen only a few times. Its antigen remains unknown. The sample here was unstimulated CD4+ T cells sorted from spleen or lymph node cells, taken before intestinal transplant. V and J are TRBV7-9 and TRBJ1-1, with D unclear. This TCR was sampled from a human donor who received an intestinal transplant. The CDR3, as DNA: TGTGCCAGCAGCATACACACACCCAACACTGAAGCTTTCTTT. This sequence encodes CASSIHTPNTEAFF.